The sequence of this T cell receptor beta chain was determined in a study of blood T cell repertoires in COVID-19. Study context: Sites across the United States, Italy and Spain contributed samples from acute and convalescent COVID-19. PBMCs, B-cell-depleted T cells, or T cells provided the cDNA or gDNA that made up the material.

CDR3 size: 17 residues. Between the trimmed V and J ends, which lost 7 bases and 0 bases, there was a span of 19 bases. Germline V CDR1 and CDR2: LNHDA, SQIVND (reference sequence). Original data processing: Reference gene primer amplification gave nucleated cell count estimates. Profiling relied on immunoSEQ multiplex PCR, and the TCRdb table lists in-frame clones only, not all of them. V and J calls and clone size are as listed in that table; D and trimming were resolved from the DNA. Here the sample spans over 50,000 clones, about 80% being singletons. The rearrangement joins TRBV19 to TRBJ1-3; D perhaps matches TRBD1 (6 bases). The TCR originated in a human donor in a cohort sampled during active COVID-19. Sample: peripheral blood. Here the CDR3 reads CASIQGGGGTSGNTIYF. CDR3 DNA sequence: TGTGCCAGTATCCAGGGCGGCGGGGGCACCTCTGGAAACACCATATATTTT.